Following are 10 T cell receptor beta chains from one sample sequenced in a study of blood T cell repertoires in COVID-19. Only in-frame clones appear in the TCRdb table, and some are missing; sequencing was by immunoSEQ multiplex PCR. This sample has over 200,000 clones, with over 70% found just once. The sequencing input was peripheral blood. These receptors were collected from a woman aged 80 or over with acute or convalescent COVID-19.

The rearrangement joins TRBV6-1 to TRBJ2-5, with 7 bases that match TRBD1. The germline CDR1 and CDR2 sequences are MNHNS and SASEGT. V trimming: 2 bases; J trimming: 7 bases; junction bases outside the gene matches: 7. The CDR3 contains 14 residues. This CDR3 reads CASSESDRSRTQYF. For the CDR3, the DNA is TGTGCCAGCAGTGAATCGGACAGGTCCCGGACCCAGTACTTC.

The chain combines TRBV15 with TRBJ2-1; 7 bases align to TRBD2. This CDR3 region has 19 residues. V lost 0 bases, J lost 10 bases, and 21 bases stayed unmatched. From germline, CDR1 is LNHNV and CDR2 YYDKDF (reference sequence). CDR3 loop: CATSRDLATWGEGPGEQFF. CDR3 nucleotide sequence: TGTGCCACCAGCAGAGATTTAGCCACATGGGGGGAGGGTCCGGGAGAGCAGTTCTTC. Supplemented by reference TRBV15 and TRBJ2-1, the full variable domain reads DAMVIQNPRYQVTQFGKPVTLSCSQTLNHNVMYWYQQKSSQAPKLLFHYYDKDFNNEADTPDNFQSRRPNTSFCFLDIRSPGLGDTAMYLCATSRDLATWGEGPGEQFFGPGTRLTVL.

Concerning this clone: One junction end disagrees with the germline gene, perhaps due to a read error. V and J are TRBV19 and TRBJ1-2; D is ambiguous. The CDR3 length is 13 residues. Per the germline V gene, CDR1 is LNHDA and CDR2 is SQIVND (reference sequence). CDR3 nucleotides: TGTGCCAGTAGTACACCCTTAGTGAGAGCTACAGCTTTC. As protein: CASSTPLVRATAF.

The chain uses TRBV27 and TRBJ1-5, with a weak D call TRBD1 (5 bases). Germline V CDR1 and CDR2: MNHEY, SMNVEV (reference sequence). V lost 6 bases to trimming and J lost 1 base, with 16 bases between them. CDR3 length equals 16 residues. Written as DNA, the CDR3 is TGTGCCAGCAGCCTTAGATCAGGGAACAGCAATCAGCCCCAGCATTTT. Protein sequence: CASSLRSGNSNQPQHF.

CDR3 nucleotide sequence: TGTGCCAGCAGTCTTTACAGGGATGAGCAGTTCTTC. The encoded protein is CASSLYRDEQFF. The V and J genes are TRBV6-2 or TRBV6-3 and TRBJ2-1; maybe TRBD1 (6 bases). The V gene lost 5 bases and the J gene lost 8 bases, with 10 bases spanning the gap. Germline CDR1 is MNHEY and CDR2 is SVGEGT. This CDR3 is built from 12 residues.

The chain joins TRBV15 to TRBJ2-2, with TRBD2 as a possible D gene (6 bases). The CDR3 contains 14 residues. CDR1 LNHNV and CDR2 YYDKDF come from the germline V gene (reference sequence). Trimming left V 5 bases short and J 5 bases short, with 12 bases between. This CDR3 is CATSGRRGTGELFF. The DNA of the CDR3 is TGTGCCACCAGCGGACGACGGGGGACCGGGGAGCTGTTTTTT.

This chain connects TRBV5-1 to TRBJ2-6, with 7 bases that match TRBD2. The CDR3 length is 17 residues. The V gene end was trimmed by 4 bases and the J gene end by 2 bases; junction bases not matched to a gene: 9. Germline CDR1 and CDR2: SGHRS and YFSETQ. The CDR3 reads CASSPNGGVAGANVLTF. CDR3 coding DNA: TGCGCCAGCAGCCCAAATGGGGGGGTCGCTGGGGCCAACGTCCTGACTTTC.

The V gene is TRBV3-1 (or the pseudogene TRBV3-2), the J gene TRBJ2-7; D gene unclear. The CDR3 sequence is 16 residues long. The V end was cut by 1 base, the J end by 2 bases, with 15 bases between. Germline CDR1 LGHDT, CDR2 YNNKEL (reference sequence). The DNA for the CDR3 is TGTGCCAGCAGCCAAGGCCTACTTATGAAAACCTACGAGCAGTACTTC. Translated, it gives CASSQGLLMKTYEQYF.

The rearrangement links TRBV3-1 (or the pseudogene TRBV3-2) to TRBJ2-2; no definite D call. The germline gives CDR1 LGHDT, CDR2 YNNKEL (reference sequence). Trimming took off 1 base at V and 8 bases at J, with 11 bases between the two ends. CDR3 size: 14 residues. The CDR3 bases are TGTGCCAGCAGCCAAGGTTCTAGTTTGGGGGAGCTGTTTTTT. Its translation: CASSQGSSLGELFF.

V usage is TRBV27 and J usage is TRBJ2-1; 8 bases align to TRBD1. J lost 2 bases, V lost 5 bases, and 8 bases had no gene match. CDR1 and CDR2 (germline): MNHEY, SMNVEV (reference sequence). This CDR3 region has 16 residues. The DNA for the CDR3 is TGTGCCAGCAGTCCACGGACAGGGTCGGCCTACAATGAGCAGTTCTTC. Translated, it gives CASSPRTGSAYNEQFF.